In this sample, the clone carrying this T cell receptor beta chain turned up a few times. Its specificity is not known. This sample is drawn from a study of blood T cells in healthy people across ages. Study summary: When template switching was applied, about one barcoded beta molecule was captured per two T cells.

Points from the study as a whole: A conclusive naive versus antigen-experienced comparison was prevented by the unsorted PBMCs. Age advanced and TCR beta diversity per million T cells fell, roughly linearly.

This CDR3 contains 13 residues. Germline lookup yields CDR1 MNHNY and CDR2 SVGAGI (reference sequence). Trimming cost V 10 bases and J 4 bases; bases outside gene matches: 7. Sample-barcoded 5' priming and a J-beta primer mix drove a second PCR of about 6 to 12 cycles. TCRdb reprocessed the 5' RACE reads with MiXCR, giving one entry per CDR3 protein. The sample yields 550,000 to 650,000 distinct CDR3 sequences, over 25% seen once. A further study also used this sample, focusing on T cells of mothers and their children.

This clonotype was obtained from a boy younger than 10 in good health. The source material was blood. V and J are TRBV6-6 and TRBJ2-5, with 9 bases that match TRBD1. CDR3 amino acids: CAITGGLGETQYF. The CDR3 DNA is TGTGCCATCACAGGGGGCTTGGGAGAGACCCAGTACTTC.